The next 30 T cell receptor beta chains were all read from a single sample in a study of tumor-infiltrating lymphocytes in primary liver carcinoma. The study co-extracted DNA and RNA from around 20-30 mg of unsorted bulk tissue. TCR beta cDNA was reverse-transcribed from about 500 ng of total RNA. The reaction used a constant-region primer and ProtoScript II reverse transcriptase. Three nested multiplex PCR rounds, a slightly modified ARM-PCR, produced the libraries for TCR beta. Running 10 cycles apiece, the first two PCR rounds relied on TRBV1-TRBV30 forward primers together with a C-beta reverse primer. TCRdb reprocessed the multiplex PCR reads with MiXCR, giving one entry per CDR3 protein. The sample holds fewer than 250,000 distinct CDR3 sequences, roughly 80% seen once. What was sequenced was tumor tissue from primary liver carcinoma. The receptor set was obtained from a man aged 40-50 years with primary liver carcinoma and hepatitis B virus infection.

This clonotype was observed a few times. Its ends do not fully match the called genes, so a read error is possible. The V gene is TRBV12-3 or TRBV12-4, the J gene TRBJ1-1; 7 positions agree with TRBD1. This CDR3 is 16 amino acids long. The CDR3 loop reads CASSPHPGTANTEALF. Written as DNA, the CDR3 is TGTGCCAGCAGCCCCCATCCTGGGACAGCGAATACTGAAGCTCTCTTT.

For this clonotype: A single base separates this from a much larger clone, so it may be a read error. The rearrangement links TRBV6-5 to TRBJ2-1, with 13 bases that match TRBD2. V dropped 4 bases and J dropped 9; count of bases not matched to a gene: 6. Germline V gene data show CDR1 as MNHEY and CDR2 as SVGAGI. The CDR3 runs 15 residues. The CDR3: CASSCRLAGGSEQFF. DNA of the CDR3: TGTGCCAGCAGTTGCCGACTAGCGGGAGGAAGTGAGCAGTTCTTC.

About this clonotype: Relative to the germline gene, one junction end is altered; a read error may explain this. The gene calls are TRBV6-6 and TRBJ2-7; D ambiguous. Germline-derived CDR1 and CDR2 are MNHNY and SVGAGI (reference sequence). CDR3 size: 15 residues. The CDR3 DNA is TGTGCCAGCAGTTACTCGTCGGCGCCTCCCTACGACCAGTACTTC. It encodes CASSYSSAPPYDQYF.

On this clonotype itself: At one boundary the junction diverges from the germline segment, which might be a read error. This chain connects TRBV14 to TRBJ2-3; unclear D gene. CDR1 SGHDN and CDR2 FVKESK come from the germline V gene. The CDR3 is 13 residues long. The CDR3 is CDSSRGFTDMQYF. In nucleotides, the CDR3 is TGTGACAGCAGCCGAGGATTCACAGATATGCAGTATTTT.

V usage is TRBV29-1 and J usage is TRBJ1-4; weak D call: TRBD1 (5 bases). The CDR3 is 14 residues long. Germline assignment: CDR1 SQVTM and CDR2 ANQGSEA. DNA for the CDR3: TGCAGTACTTCTGGGCATGGACATTTTGAAAAACTGTTTTTT. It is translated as CSTSGHGHFEKLFF.

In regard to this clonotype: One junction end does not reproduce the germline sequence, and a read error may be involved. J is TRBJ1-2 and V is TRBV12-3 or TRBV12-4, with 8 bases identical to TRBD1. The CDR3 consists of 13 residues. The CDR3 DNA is TGTGCCAACAGTTCACGGGGGACAGGCGGCTACACCTTC. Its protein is CANSSRGTGGYTF.

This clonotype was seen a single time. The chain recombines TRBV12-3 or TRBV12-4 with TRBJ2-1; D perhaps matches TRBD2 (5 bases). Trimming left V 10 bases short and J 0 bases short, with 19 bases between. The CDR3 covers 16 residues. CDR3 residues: CANRLRGIYSYNEQFF. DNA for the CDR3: TGTGCCAACAGATTACGGGGAATATACTCCTACAATGAGCAGTTCTTC.

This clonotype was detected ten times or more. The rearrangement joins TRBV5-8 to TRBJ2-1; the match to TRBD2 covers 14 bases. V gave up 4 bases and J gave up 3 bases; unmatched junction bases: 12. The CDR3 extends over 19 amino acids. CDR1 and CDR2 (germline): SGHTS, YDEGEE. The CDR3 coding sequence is TGTGCCAGCAGCCCGGTCGGACTAGCGGGAGGAGGGTACTACAATGAGCAGTTCTTC. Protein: CASSPVGLAGGGYYNEQFF. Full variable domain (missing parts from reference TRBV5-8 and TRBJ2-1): EAGVTQSPTHLIKTRGQQATLRCSPISGHTSVYWYQQALGLGLQFLLWYDEGEERNRGNFPPRFSGRQFPNYSSELNVNALELEDSALYLCASSPVGLAGGGYYNEQFFGPGTRLTVL.

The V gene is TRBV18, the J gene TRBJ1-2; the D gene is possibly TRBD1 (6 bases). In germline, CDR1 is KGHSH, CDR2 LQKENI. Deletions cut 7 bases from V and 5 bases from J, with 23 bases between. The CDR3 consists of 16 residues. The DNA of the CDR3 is TGTGCCAGCTTACCTTGGAACCCGGGACAACCTTATGGCTACACCTTC. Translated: CASLPWNPGQPYGYTF.

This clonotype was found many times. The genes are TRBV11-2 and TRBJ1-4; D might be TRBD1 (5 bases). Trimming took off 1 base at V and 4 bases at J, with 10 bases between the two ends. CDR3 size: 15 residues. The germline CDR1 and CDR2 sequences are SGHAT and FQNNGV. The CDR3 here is CASSLGVGVNEKLFF. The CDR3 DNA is TGTGCCAGCAGCTTAGGAGTAGGGGTTAATGAAAAACTGTTTTTT. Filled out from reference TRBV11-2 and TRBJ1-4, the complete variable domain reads EAGVAQSPRYKIIEKRQSVAFWCNPISGHATLYWYQQILGQGPKLLIQFQNNGVVDDSQLPKDRFSAERLKGVDSTLKIQPAKLEDSAVYLCASSLGVGVNEKLFFGSGTQLSVL.

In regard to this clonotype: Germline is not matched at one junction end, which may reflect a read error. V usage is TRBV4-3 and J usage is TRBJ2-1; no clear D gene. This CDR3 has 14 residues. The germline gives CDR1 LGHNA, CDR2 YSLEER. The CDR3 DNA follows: TGCGCCAGTAGCCTAGATGCGTCCTACAATGAGCAGTTCTTC. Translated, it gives CASSLDASYNEQFF.

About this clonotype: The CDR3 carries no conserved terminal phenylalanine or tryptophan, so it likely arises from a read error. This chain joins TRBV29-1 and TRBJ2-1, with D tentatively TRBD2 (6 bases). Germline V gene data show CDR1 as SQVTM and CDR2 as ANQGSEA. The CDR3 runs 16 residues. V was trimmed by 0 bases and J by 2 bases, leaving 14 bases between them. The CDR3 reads CSVEDSGGTTYNEQFP. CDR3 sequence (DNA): TGCAGCGTTGAAGATTCTGGCGGGACCACCTACAATGAGCAGTTCCCC.

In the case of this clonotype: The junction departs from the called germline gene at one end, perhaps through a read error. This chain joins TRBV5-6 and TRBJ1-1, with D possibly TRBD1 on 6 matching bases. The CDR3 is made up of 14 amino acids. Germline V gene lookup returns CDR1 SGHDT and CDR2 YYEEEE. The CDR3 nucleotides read TGTACCAGCAGCTCACGTCAGGGGCGGGCTGAAACTTTCTTT. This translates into CTSSSRQGRAETFF. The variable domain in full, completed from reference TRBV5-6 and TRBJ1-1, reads DAGVTQSPTHLIKTRGQQVTLRCSPKSGHDTVSWYQQALGQGPQFIFQYYEEEERQRGNFPDRFSGHQFPNYSSELNVNALLLGDSALYLCTSSSRQGRAETFFGQGTRLTVV.

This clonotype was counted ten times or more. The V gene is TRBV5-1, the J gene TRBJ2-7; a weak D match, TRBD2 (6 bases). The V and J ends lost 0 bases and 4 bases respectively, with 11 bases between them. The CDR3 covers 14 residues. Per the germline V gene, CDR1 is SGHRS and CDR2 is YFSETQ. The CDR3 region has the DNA TGCGCCAGCAGCTTGGAGCCAGGAGGGTACGAGCAGTACTTC. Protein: CASSLEPGGYEQYF. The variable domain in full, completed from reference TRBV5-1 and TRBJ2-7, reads KAGVTQTPRYLIKTRGQQVTLSCSPISGHRSVSWYQQTPGQGLQFLFEYFSETQRNKGNFPGRFSGRQFSNSRSEMNVSTLELGDSALYLCASSLEPGGYEQYFGPGTRLTVT.

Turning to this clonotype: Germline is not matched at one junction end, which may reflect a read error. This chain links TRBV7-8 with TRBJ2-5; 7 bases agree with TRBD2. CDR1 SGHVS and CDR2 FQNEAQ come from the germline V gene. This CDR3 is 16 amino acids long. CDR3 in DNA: TGTGGCAGCAGCCGAAGGGAGGGAGTGAGGGAAGAGACCCAGTACTTC. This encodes CGSSRREGVREETQYF.

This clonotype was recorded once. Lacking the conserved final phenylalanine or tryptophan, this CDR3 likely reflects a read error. CDR3 sequence: CASSLRRTGENKQYL. DNA for the CDR3: TGTGCCAGCAGCTTACGACGGACAGGGGAAAACAAGCAGTACTTA. The chain joins TRBV11-2 to TRBJ2-7; TRBD1 matches 9 bases. Unmatched junction bases numbered 10, after V lost 2 bases and J lost 8 bases. Looked up from germline, CDR1 is SGHAT and CDR2 is FQNNGV. The CDR3 loop spans 15 amino acids.

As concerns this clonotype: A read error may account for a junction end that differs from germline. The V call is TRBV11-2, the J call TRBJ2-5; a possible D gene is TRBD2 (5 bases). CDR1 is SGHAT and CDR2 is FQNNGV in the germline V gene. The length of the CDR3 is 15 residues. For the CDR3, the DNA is TGTGCCAGCAGTCGTCGGACTGTTCCCGCGGAGACCCAGCACTTC. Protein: CASSRRTVPAETQHF. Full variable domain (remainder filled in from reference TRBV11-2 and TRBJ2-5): EAGVAQSPRYKIIEKRQSVAFWCNPISGHATLYWYQQILGQGPKLLIQFQNNGVVDDSQLPKDRFSAERLKGVDSTLKIQPAKLEDSAVYLCASSRRTVPAETQHFGPGTRLLVL.

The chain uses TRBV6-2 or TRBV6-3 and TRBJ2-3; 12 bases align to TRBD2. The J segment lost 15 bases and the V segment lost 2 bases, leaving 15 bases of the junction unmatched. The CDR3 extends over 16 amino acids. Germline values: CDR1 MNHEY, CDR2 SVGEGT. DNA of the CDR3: TGTGCCAGCAGTTACCTAGCGGGAGGGCCGACAGATATGCAATATTTT. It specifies CASSYLAGGPTDMQYF.

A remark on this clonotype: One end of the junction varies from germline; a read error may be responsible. CDR3 in amino acids: CASSPLWGDMHYF. CDR3 nucleotide sequence: TGTGCTAGCAGTCCACTTTGGGGAGACATGCACTATTTT. The chain combines TRBV12-3 or TRBV12-4 with TRBJ2-3; a weak D match, TRBD2 (5 bases). This CDR3 is 13 amino acids long.

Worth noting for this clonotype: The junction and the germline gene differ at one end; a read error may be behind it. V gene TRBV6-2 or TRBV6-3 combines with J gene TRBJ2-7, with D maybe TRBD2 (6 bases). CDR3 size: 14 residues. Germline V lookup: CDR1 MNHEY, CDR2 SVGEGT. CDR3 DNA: TGTGCCAGCAGCCTCCGGGAGAGGGCCCACGAGCAAAACTTC. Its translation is CASSLRERAHEQNF.

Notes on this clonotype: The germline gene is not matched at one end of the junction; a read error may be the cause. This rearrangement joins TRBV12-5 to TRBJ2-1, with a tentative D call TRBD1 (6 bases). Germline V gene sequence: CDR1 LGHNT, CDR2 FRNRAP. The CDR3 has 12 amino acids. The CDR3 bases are TGTGCTAGTAGTCTCCAAGGGGGTGAGCAGTTTTTC. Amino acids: CASSLQGGEQFF.

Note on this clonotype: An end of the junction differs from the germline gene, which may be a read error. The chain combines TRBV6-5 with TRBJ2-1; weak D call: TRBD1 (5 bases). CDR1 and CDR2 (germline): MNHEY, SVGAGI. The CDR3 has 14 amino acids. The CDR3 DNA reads TGTGGCAGCAGTCTACAGGTGTCCTACAATGAGCAGTTTTTC. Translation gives CGSSLQVSYNEQFF.

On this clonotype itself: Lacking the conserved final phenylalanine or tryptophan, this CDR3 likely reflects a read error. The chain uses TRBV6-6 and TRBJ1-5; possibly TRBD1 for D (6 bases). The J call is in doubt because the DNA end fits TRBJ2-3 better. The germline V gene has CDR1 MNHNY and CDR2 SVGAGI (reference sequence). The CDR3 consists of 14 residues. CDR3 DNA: TGTGTCAGCAGTTACTTACAGGGAAATCAGCCCCAGTATTGT. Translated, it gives CVSSYLQGNQPQYC.

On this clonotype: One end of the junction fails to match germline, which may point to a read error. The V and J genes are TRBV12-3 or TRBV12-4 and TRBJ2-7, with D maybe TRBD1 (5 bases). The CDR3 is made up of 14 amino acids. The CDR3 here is CASSDSRVPYEQNF. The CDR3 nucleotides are TGTGCTAGCAGTGATTCCAGGGTACCCTACGAGCAGAACTTC.

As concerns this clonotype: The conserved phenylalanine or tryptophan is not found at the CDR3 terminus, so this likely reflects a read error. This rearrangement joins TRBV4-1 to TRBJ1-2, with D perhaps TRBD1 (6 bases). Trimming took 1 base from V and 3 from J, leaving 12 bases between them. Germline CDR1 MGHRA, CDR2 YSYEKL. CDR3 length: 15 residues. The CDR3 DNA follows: TGCGCCAGCAGCCAAGTGGGGGACAATGACTATGGCTACACCATC. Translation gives CASSQVGDNDYGYTI.

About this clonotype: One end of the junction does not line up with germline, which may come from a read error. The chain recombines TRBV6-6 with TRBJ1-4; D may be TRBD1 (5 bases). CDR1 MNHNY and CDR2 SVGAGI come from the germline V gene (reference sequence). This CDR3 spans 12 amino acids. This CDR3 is CVSRRTSERLFF. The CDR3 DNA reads TGTGTCAGCAGGCGGACAAGTGAAAGACTGTTTTTT.

In DNA, the CDR3 is TGTGCCAGCAGTTCACCCACCCGGACTAATTCCTACGAGCAGTACTTC. Translating gives CASSSPTRTNSYEQYF. The chain combines TRBV28 with TRBJ2-7; a possible D gene is TRBD2 (6 bases). V dropped 4 bases and J dropped 1 base, with 17 bases sitting between them. This CDR3 region has 16 residues. CDR1 is MDHEN, CDR2 SYDVKM, per germline.

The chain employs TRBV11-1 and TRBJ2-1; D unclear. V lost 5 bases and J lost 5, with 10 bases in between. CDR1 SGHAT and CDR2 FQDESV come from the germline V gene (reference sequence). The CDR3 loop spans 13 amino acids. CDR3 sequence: CASSVGLDNEQFF. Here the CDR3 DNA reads TGTGCCAGCAGCGTCGGCCTGGACAATGAGCAGTTCTTC.

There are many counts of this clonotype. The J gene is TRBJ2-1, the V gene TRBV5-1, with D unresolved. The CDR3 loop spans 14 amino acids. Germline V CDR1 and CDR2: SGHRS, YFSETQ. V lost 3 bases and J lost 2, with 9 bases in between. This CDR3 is CASSSAGAYNEQFF. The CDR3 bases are TGCGCCAGCAGCTCTGCAGGAGCCTACAATGAGCAGTTCTTC.

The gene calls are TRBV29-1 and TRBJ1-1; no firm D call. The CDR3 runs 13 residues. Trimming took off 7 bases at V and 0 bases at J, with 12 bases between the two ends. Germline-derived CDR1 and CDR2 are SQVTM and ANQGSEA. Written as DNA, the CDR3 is TGCAGCGAGACGAGACGAGTGAACACTGAAGCTTTCTTT. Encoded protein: CSETRRVNTEAFF.